This is a list of T cell receptor beta chains from one sample in a study of T cells expressing NK-cell markers. One entry per CDR3 protein, without DNA, is what TCRdb gives after re-calling the 5' RACE reads. Here the sample table reports about 550,000 distinct CDR3 sequences. The sequencing sample was made of blood T cells: a sorted CD56 or NKG2C T cell subset, CD4+ or CD8+ T cells, or bulk PBMC T cells (not recorded which). These receptors originate from a man younger than 35 in good health. Both conserved end residues are part of each CDR3. The order of the fields is J gene, V gene, CDR3 protein.

J: TRBJ2-5
V: TRBV10-3
CDR3: CAISDRPPPGGRGTQYF

J: TRBJ2-5
V: TRBV6-1
CDR3: CASRRTGGRTQETQYF

J: TRBJ1-1
V: TRBV18
CDR3: CASSLDRPGTEAFF

J: TRBJ2-5
V: TRBV6-2/TRBV6-3
CDR3: CASSYRRLAGDDRLETQYF

J: TRBJ2-7
V: TRBV7-2
CDR3: CASSLEARRNHEQYF

J: TRBJ1-2
V: TRBV20-1
CDR3: CSARDLGESGYTF

J: TRBJ2-7
V: TRBV11-2
CDR3: CASSPFGAGEYEQYF

J: TRBJ2-1
V: TRBV29-1
CDR3: CSALRTGGNEQFF

J: TRBJ2-2
V: TRBV5-1
CDR3: CASSRDLRGGTGELFF

J: TRBJ2-7
V: TRBV5-1
CDR3: CASSLQATRYEQYF

J: TRBJ2-5
V: TRBV11-2
CDR3: CASSLAGTGAETQYF

J: TRBJ2-7
V: TRBV2
CDR3: CASSESARKRSSYEQYF

J: TRBJ2-7
V: TRBV28
CDR3: CASRRVGGTYEQYF

J: TRBJ2-3
V: TRBV5-1
CDR3: CASSTRQGPDTQYF

J: TRBJ2-5
V: TRBV5-1
CDR3: CASSLGNYRDRGKTQYF

J: TRBJ2-7
V: TRBV7-8
CDR3: CASSLAQLAGGPYEQYF

J: TRBJ2-1
V: TRBV7-6
CDR3: CASSKGQGGVYEQFF

J: TRBJ2-3
V: TRBV28
CDR3: CASSLGAQAADTQYF

J: TRBJ2-3
V: TRBV6-2/TRBV6-3
CDR3: CASSYRQGPHTDTQYF

J: TRBJ1-5
V: TRBV19
CDR3: CASTPDRTNQPQHF

J: TRBJ2-3
V: TRBV11-3
CDR3: CASSLVSPGSSGSVADTQYF

J: TRBJ2-7
V: TRBV25-1
CDR3: CASSLTSGRSEQYF

J: TRBJ1-2
V: TRBV27
CDR3: CASSLSQGAFGYTF

J: TRBJ2-1
V: TRBV10-3
CDR3: CAISDRDSGWNEQFF

J: TRBJ1-1
V: TRBV19
CDR3: CASSIAGGLFTEAFF

J: TRBJ2-5
V: TRBV19
CDR3: CASSPSFGGETQYF

J: TRBJ1-2
V: TRBV6-5
CDR3: CASTLDRGNDYGYTF

J: TRBJ2-5
V: TRBV18
CDR3: CASSPGRGGETQYF

J: TRBJ2-1
V: TRBV6-1
CDR3: CASTGDYYNEQFF

J: TRBJ2-1
V: TRBV5-1
CDR3: CASSLDGKREGEQFF

J: TRBJ2-6
V: TRBV6-5
CDR3: CASSYRNSISSGANVLTF

J: TRBJ2-3
V: TRBV5-1
CDR3: CASSLGQTSTDTQYF

J: TRBJ2-7
V: TRBV29-1
CDR3: CSVEDPDSGLGEQYF

J: TRBJ2-1
V: TRBV29-1
CDR3: CSGLAEPFYNEQFF

J: TRBJ2-7
V: TRBV3-1
CDR3: CASSQGGRGPYEQYF

J: TRBJ2-3
V: TRBV5-5
CDR3: CASSLTTSGRLSADTQYF

J: TRBJ1-1
V: TRBV4-3
CDR3: CASSHVDPVGEAFF

J: TRBJ2-5
V: TRBV11-2
CDR3: CASSYGRLRETQYF

J: TRBJ2-7
V: TRBV6-1
CDR3: CASSQQGIGSYEQYF

J: TRBJ2-3
V: TRBV20-1
CDR3: CSAPRAGEADTQYF

J: TRBJ1-5
V: TRBV5-6
CDR3: CASSLGYRDNQPQHF

J: TRBJ2-3
V: TRBV12-3/TRBV12-4
CDR3: CATDRQEGTNTQYF

J: TRBJ2-1
V: TRBV7-2
CDR3: CASSLLKGQGEHEQFF

J: TRBJ1-2
V: TRBV10-3
CDR3: CAISDKGFHYGYTF

J: TRBJ2-1
V: TRBV7-8
CDR3: CASSTDTFYNEQFF